The source of this T cell receptor (beta chain) is a study of blood T cell repertoires in COVID-19. Generated by immunoSEQ multiplex PCR, the TCRdb table keeps only in-frame clones and is missing some. Of 110,000 or so clones listed, less than 85% are singletons. The CDR3 spans 16 residues. V was clipped by 10 bases and J by 0 bases, with 19 bases between them. The germline V gene encodes CDR1 MDHEN and CDR2 SYDVKM. In this sample, this clone turned up once. The origin of this receptor is a woman aged 60-75 years with acute or convalescent COVID-19. The sequenced material came from peripheral blood. V gene TRBV28 combines with J gene TRBJ1-3, with D tentatively TRBD1 (5 bases). CDR3 in amino acids: CATNSPGQDSGNTIYF. CDR3 sequence (DNA): TGTGCCACCAATTCGCCCGGACAAGACTCTGGAAACACCATATATTTT.